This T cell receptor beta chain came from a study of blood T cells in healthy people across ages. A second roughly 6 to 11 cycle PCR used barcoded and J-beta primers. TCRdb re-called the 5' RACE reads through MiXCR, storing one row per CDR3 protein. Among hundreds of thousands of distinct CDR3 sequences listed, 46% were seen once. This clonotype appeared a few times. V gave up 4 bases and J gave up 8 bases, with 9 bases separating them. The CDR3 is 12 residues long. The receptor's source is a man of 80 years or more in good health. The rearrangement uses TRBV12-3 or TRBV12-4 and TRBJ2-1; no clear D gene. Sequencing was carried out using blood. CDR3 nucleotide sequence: TGTGCCAGCAGTTCTAGAAAACATGAGCAGTTCTTC. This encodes CASSSRKHEQFF.